This is a list of T cell receptor beta chains from one sample in a study of T cell responses to AZD1222 COVID-19 vaccine. The method was immunoSEQ multiplex PCR; TCRdb's version includes in-frame clones alone and lacks a portion of them. The table lists 55,000 to 75,000 clones, around nine tenths of them singletons. Sequencing used peripheral blood, obtained on day 0 of AZD1222 vaccination. The receptor source for this set is an adult in good health. CDR3s include the opening cysteine and the closing phenylalanine or tryptophan. D genes are given only for firm matches. Part of the rows lack a size; the others show once, few, many or a class for expanded clones.

abundance	j_gene	d_gene	len	v_gene	CDR3aa	CDR3nt
NA	TRBJ2-7	NA	12	TRBV7-9	CASGVGLPEQYF	TGTGCCAGCGGCGTGGGACTCCCCGAGCAGTACTTC
NA	TRBJ1-3	TRBD1	18	TRBV5-1	CASSLGTGAGLSGNTIYF	TGCGCCAGCAGCTTGGGGACAGGGGCCGGACTCTCTGGAAACACCATATATTTT
NA	TRBJ1-6	TRBD1	24	TRBV5-1	CASSFRRGQRNRKQESSYNSPLHF	TGCGCCAGCAGCTTCAGAAGGGGGCAGCGAAACAGAAAACAAGAGAGCTCCTATAATTCACCCCTCCACTTT
NA	TRBJ2-1	TRBD1	15	TRBV5-5	CASSRTGVAYNEQFF	TGTGCCAGCAGCCGGACAGGGGTAGCCTACAATGAGCAGTTCTTC
NA	TRBJ2-3	TRBD2	14	TRBV6-5	CASRSSGSADTQYF	TGTGCCAGCAGGTCTAGCGGGAGCGCAGATACGCAGTATTTT
NA	TRBJ1-1	NA	12	TRBV12-3/TRBV12-4	CASREMGTEAFF	TGTGCCAGCAGGGAGATGGGAACTGAAGCTTTCTTT
NA	TRBJ2-2	NA	14	TRBV6-5	CASSRDGNTGELFF	TGTGCCAGCAGTCGGGACGGCAACACCGGGGAGCTGTTTTTT
NA	TRBJ2-3	TRBD2	19	TRBV24-1	CATSDLRGGLAGAENTQYF	TGTGCCACCAGTGATTTAAGGGGCGGGCTAGCGGGAGCGGAGAATACGCAGTATTTT
NA	TRBJ1-6	NA	12	TRBV19	CASNYGGSPLHF	TGTGCCAGTAATTATGGGGGGTCACCCCTCCACTTT
NA	TRBJ2-1	TRBD2	13	TRBV15	CATVAGVHNEQFF	TGTGCCACTGTAGCGGGAGTTCACAATGAGCAGTTCTTC
NA	TRBJ1-1	TRBD1	13	TRBV6-1	CASSEALQGRAFF	TGTGCCAGCAGTGAAGCCCTACAGGGGAGGGCTTTCTTT
few	TRBJ1-6	TRBD1	15	TRBV5-5	CASSKNRDRGSPLHF	TGTGCCAGCAGCAAAAACCGGGACAGGGGTTCACCCCTCCACTTT
NA	TRBJ2-2	TRBD1	13	TRBV6-4	CASKDRVSGELFF	TGTGCCAGCAAGGACAGGGTGTCCGGGGAGCTGTTTTTT
NA	TRBJ2-3	NA	11	TRBV5-1	CASSLSDTQYF	TGCGCCAGCAGCCTCTCAGATACGCAGTATTTT
NA	TRBJ2-7	TRBD1	12	TRBV29-1	CSVRDRASEQYF	TGCAGCGTAAGGGACAGGGCGTCCGAGCAGTACTTC
NA	TRBJ1-1	NA	15	TRBV30	CAWSSTLFRITEAFF	TGTGCCTGGAGTTCTACCTTGTTCAGAATCACTGAAGCTTTCTTT
NA	TRBJ2-3	NA	13	TRBV12-3/TRBV12-4	CASSLGWGDTQYF	TGTGCCAGCAGTTTAGGTTGGGGAGATACGCAGTATTTT
NA	TRBJ2-1	NA	18	TRBV7-2	CASSLRGRLEWAGNEQFF	TGTGCCAGCAGCTTAAGGGGACGACTAGAATGGGCAGGCAATGAGCAGTTCTTC
NA	TRBJ2-1	NA	13	TRBV6-1	CASSEIDYNEQFF	TGTGCCAGCAGTGAAATCGACTACAATGAGCAGTTCTTC
NA	TRBJ1-5	NA	15	TRBV19	CASSIIGQPSQPQHF	TGTGCCAGTAGTATAATTGGGCAGCCCTCTCAGCCCCAGCATTTT
once	TRBJ1-1	TRBD1	13	TRBV28	CASRRDRGREAFF	TGTGCCAGCAGACGTGACAGGGGACGTGAAGCTTTCTTT
NA	TRBJ2-1	TRBD1	16	TRBV3-1/TRBV3-2	CASSQGNRGMYNEQFF	TGTGCCAGCAGCCAAGGGAACAGGGGGATGTACAATGAGCAGTTCTTC
NA	TRBJ1-1	TRBD1	12	TRBV19	CASTPRTGEAFF	TGTGCCAGTACCCCTAGGACAGGGGAAGCTTTCTTT
NA	TRBJ1-2	NA	15	TRBV4-3	CASSQDSATPYGYTF	TGCGCCAGCAGCCAAGATAGCGCCACCCCCTATGGCTACACCTTC
NA	TRBJ2-1	TRBD2	16	TRBV6-1	CASSDTSVKLGNEQFF	TGTGCCAGCAGTGATACTAGCGTTAAATTGGGGAATGAGCAGTTCTTC
NA	TRBJ1-3	NA	16	TRBV5-6	CASSLEGTLSGNTIYF	TGTGCCAGCAGCTTGGAAGGGACTCTCTCTGGAAACACCATATATTTT
NA	TRBJ2-2	NA	15	TRBV5-1	CASSLLTVQGGELFF	TGCGCCAGCAGCTTGCTGACAGTACAAGGCGGGGAGCTGTTTTTT
NA	TRBJ2-7	TRBD1	15	TRBV4-1	CASSQVEGQGYEQYF	TGCGCCAGCAGCCAAGTGGAGGGACAGGGGTACGAGCAGTACTTC
NA	TRBJ2-2	TRBD1	17	TRBV30	CAWSPTHRGTLTGELFF	TGTGCCTGGAGTCCCACCCACAGGGGGACACTAACCGGGGAGCTGTTTTTT
NA	TRBJ1-1	TRBD1	13	TRBV3-1/TRBV3-2	CASSPLTGLQAFF	TGTGCCAGCAGCCCACTGACAGGGCTACAGGCTTTCTTT
NA	TRBJ2-7	NA	13	TRBV24-1	CATSAQMAHEQYF	TGTGCCACCAGTGCTCAGATGGCCCACGAGCAGTACTTC
NA	TRBJ2-1	NA	12	TRBV12-3/TRBV12-4	CASSSGHNEQFF	TGTGCCAGCAGTTCGGGGCACAATGAGCAGTTCTTC
NA	TRBJ2-2	NA	17	TRBV4-1	CASSQGMMGRRTGELFF	TGCGCCAGCAGCCAGGGCATGATGGGGCGAAGGACCGGGGAGCTGTTTTTT
NA	TRBJ1-1	NA	14	TRBV6-5	CASRTPTGNTEAFF	TGTGCCAGCAGGACCCCGACAGGAAACACTGAAGCTTTCTTT
NA	TRBJ2-5	TRBD2	16	TRBV6-5	CASSYTLAGVEKTQYF	TGTGCCAGCAGTTACACACTAGCGGGAGTTGAGAAGACCCAGTACTTC
NA	TRBJ1-2	NA	14	TRBV19	CASYQQGQTYGYTF	TGTGCCAGTTACCAACAAGGACAGACCTATGGCTACACCTTC
NA	TRBJ1-2	NA	16	TRBV18	CASSPPGGRPDYGYTF	TGTGCCAGCTCACCACCGGGAGGACGCCCGGACTATGGCTACACCTTC
NA	TRBJ1-1	TRBD1	14	TRBV5-4	CASSGNRGTDEAFF	TGTGCCAGCAGCGGTAACCGAGGGACAGATGAAGCTTTCTTT
NA	TRBJ1-1	TRBD1	15	TRBV6-6	CASSYGGQPNTEAFF	TGTGCCAGCAGTTACGGGGGACAGCCGAACACTGAAGCTTTCTTT
NA	TRBJ2-3	NA	15	TRBV2	CASGLAGTPTDTQYF	TGTGCCAGCGGCTTAGCCGGGACGCCCACAGATACGCAGTATTTT
NA	TRBJ2-1	TRBD2	13	TRBV12-3/TRBV12-4	CASSFERGNEQFF	TGTGCCAGCAGTTTCGAGCGGGGCAATGAGCAGTTCTTC
NA	TRBJ1-4	NA	15	TRBV18	CASSPRGGTNEKLFF	TGTGCCAGCTCACCACGCGGGGGGACTAATGAAAAACTGTTTTTT
NA	TRBJ2-3	TRBD2	18	TRBV30	CAWSVGLAGVGGTDTQYF	TGTGCCTGGAGTGTAGGGCTAGCGGGAGTGGGTGGCACAGATACGCAGTATTTT
few	TRBJ2-1	NA	13	TRBV4-3	CASSQGEVNEQFF	TGCGCCAGCAGCCAAGGAGAGGTGAATGAGCAGTTCTTC
NA	TRBJ2-1	TRBD2	15	TRBV11-3	CASSLEGLAYDEQFF	TGTGCCAGCAGCTTAGAGGGACTAGCGTACGATGAGCAGTTCTTC
NA	TRBJ2-2	NA	16	TRBV4-1	CASSQEYTRGTGELFF	TGCGCCAGCAGCCAAGAATACACACGGGGGACCGGGGAGCTGTTTTTT
NA	TRBJ1-5	NA	20	TRBV7-8	CASSLHGGQGPGFSNQPQHF	TGTGCCAGCAGCCTCCACGGAGGGCAGGGGCCAGGGTTTAGCAATCAGCCCCAGCATTTT
few	TRBJ2-5	TRBD2	16	TRBV6-4	CASSGLAGGGQETQYF	TGTGCCAGCAGTGGCCTAGCGGGAGGAGGGCAAGAGACCCAGTACTTC